The 26 T cell receptor beta chains listed next were all sequenced from one sample in a study of Ad26.COV2.S vaccination and SARS-CoV-2 variants. Sequenced by immunoSEQ multiplex PCR; TCRdb stores in-frame clones only, minus some. This sample has 300,000 to 350,000 clones, with around 85% found just once. Regarding treatment: roughly 18 received Ad26.COV2.S at low or high dose, single or two shots; 5 received placebo; per-sample allocation not given. Sample collection was performed on day 63 after the first vaccine or placebo injection. The sequences come from peripheral blood, collected in a trial of Ad26.COV2.S vaccine versus placebo. The origin of the receptors is a person between 18 and 65 years old who received the Ad26.COV2.S COVID-19 vaccine or a placebo.

This chain joins TRBV27 and TRBJ1-4; D gene uncertain. Deletions cut 5 bases from V and 5 bases from J, with 12 bases between. This CDR3 has 14 amino acids. Germline V lookup: CDR1 MNHEY, CDR2 SMNVEV (reference sequence). The CDR3 is CASSPPGPNEKLFF. CDR3 DNA: TGTGCCAGCAGTCCACCCGGGCCGAATGAAAAACTGTTTTTT.

V gene TRBV28 combines with J gene TRBJ1-4, with unresolved D. The CDR3 totals 13 residues. Per germline, CDR1 MDHEN and CDR2 SYDVKM. Between the trimmed V and J ends, which lost 5 bases and 4 bases, there was a span of 8 bases. CDR3 sequence: CASSPNYNEKLFF. The CDR3 DNA is TGTGCCAGCAGTCCCAATTATAATGAAAAACTGTTTTTT.

This chain links TRBV28 with TRBJ2-1, with 13 bases that match TRBD2. Germline V gives CDR1 MDHEN, CDR2 SYDVKM. CDR3 length: 16 amino acids. J was trimmed by 12 bases and V by 2 bases; bases with no gene match: 10. As DNA, the CDR3 is TGTGCCAGCAGTTTAATGCCCGGGACTAGCGGGGAAGTGCAGTTCTTC. Protein: CASSLMPGTSGEVQFF.

The rearrangement uses TRBV4-1 and TRBJ2-7; TRBD1 matches 7 bases. The J segment lost 6 bases and the V segment lost 4 bases, leaving 9 bases of the junction unmatched. Germline CDR1 and CDR2: MGHRA and YSYEKL. CDR3 length: 14 residues. DNA for the CDR3: TGCGCCAGCAGCCCCCGACAGGGTCAGAGCGAGCAGTACTTC. Its protein product is CASSPRQGQSEQYF.

The chain combines TRBV4-2 with TRBJ2-7; TRBD1 aligns across 9 bases. The CDR3 runs 14 residues. J gave up 3 bases and V 3 bases, and 3 bases lay outside the gene matches. Germline V gene sequence: CDR1 LGHNA, CDR2 YNFKEQ. The CDR3 DNA is TGTGCCAGCAGCCATCGGGACAGGGACTACGAGCAGTACTTC. This encodes CASSHRDRDYEQYF.

The rearrangement joins TRBV9 to TRBJ2-7; D gene ambiguous. The CDR3 runs to 14 residues. The V end lost 0 bases, the J end lost 0 bases, and 7 bases lay between the germline ends. CDR1 and CDR2 from the germline V gene are SGDLS and YYNGEE. The DNA for the CDR3 is TGTGCCAGCAGCGTAGCCTCGTACTCCTACGAGCAGTACTTC. It yields the protein CASSVASYSYEQYF.

The table lists this clone with a few counts. The chain uses TRBV5-1 and TRBJ1-6, with 7 positions matching TRBD1. With V trimmed by 4 bases and J by 7 bases, 8 bases remained unmatched. This CDR3 is 15 amino acids long. Germline CDR1 and CDR2: SGHRS and YFSETQ. CDR3 sequence (DNA): TGCGCCAGCAGCGCCTACAGGGGAGACAATTCACCCCTCCACTTT. Translated, it gives CASSAYRGDNSPLHF.

The CDR3 sequence is CASSNTGPQETQYF. Here the CDR3 DNA reads TGTGCCAGCAGTAATACCGGACCCCAAGAGACCCAGTACTTC. The rearrangement joins TRBV5-4 to TRBJ2-5, with D uncertain. The length of the CDR3 is 14 residues. V gave up 5 bases and J gave up 1 base, with 12 bases separating them. CDR1 SGHNT and CDR2 YYREEE come from the germline V gene (reference sequence).

This chain links TRBV19 with TRBJ2-5, with 9 bases fitting TRBD1. The V and J ends lost 3 bases and 7 bases, in that order; junction bases with no gene match: 6. Germline V lookup: CDR1 LNHDA, CDR2 SQIVND (reference sequence). The CDR3 length is 14 residues. CDR3 bases: TGTGCCAGTAGTATTACAGGGGGCGCCGGGACCCAGTACTTC. Its protein product is CASSITGGAGTQYF.

This chain links TRBV18 with TRBJ2-1; 8 bases fit TRBD1. The germline CDR1 and CDR2 sequences are KGHSH and LQKENI. V lost 2 bases and J lost 3; bases outside the gene matches: 3. This CDR3 contains 15 residues. CDR3 nucleotide sequence: TGTGCCAGCTCACCAGACAGGGGTTACTACAATGAGCAGTTCTTC. Its protein product is CASSPDRGYYNEQFF.

This clone has just a few counts. V gene TRBV7-9 combines with J gene TRBJ2-7; weak D call: TRBD2 (6 bases). The germline V gene has CDR1 SEHNR and CDR2 FQNEAQ (reference sequence). CDR3 length: 16 amino acids. Trimming removed 0 bases from V and 0 bases from J, with 12 bases in between. CDR3 loop: CASSLAGGVSSYEQYF. The CDR3 nucleotides are TGTGCCAGCAGCTTAGCGGGAGGAGTGAGCTCCTACGAGCAGTACTTC.

The chain recombines TRBV3-1 (or the pseudogene TRBV3-2) with TRBJ1-1, with 9 bases identical to TRBD1. V lost 5 bases to trimming and J lost 3 bases; unmatched junction nucleotides: 4. The CDR3 has 14 residues. Germline V CDR1 and CDR2: LGHDT, YNNKEL (reference sequence). The CDR3 DNA is TGTGCCAGCAGCGTACAGGGGGCGTACACTGAAGCTTTCTTT. It codes for CASSVQGAYTEAFF.

V is TRBV7-3 and J is TRBJ1-1; TRBD1 is a possible D gene (5 bases). Trimming stripped 5 bases from V and 3 bases from J, with 10 bases between. From germline, CDR1 is SGHTA and CDR2 FQGTGA. The length of the CDR3 is 13 residues. The CDR3 region is CASSTGPYTEAFF. CDR3 nucleotides: TGTGCCAGCAGCACAGGACCCTACACTGAAGCTTTCTTT.

The gene calls are TRBV28 and TRBJ2-7, with D unclear. The germline CDR1 and CDR2 sequences are MDHEN and SYDVKM. Trimming left V 4 bases short and J 0 bases short, with 4 bases between. CDR3 length: 12 amino acids. The CDR3: CASSSPSYEQYF. As DNA, the CDR3 is TGTGCCAGCAGTTCCCCCTCCTACGAGCAGTACTTC. Supplemented by reference TRBV28 and TRBJ2-7, the full variable domain reads DVKVTQSSRYLVKRTGEKVFLECVQDMDHENMFWYRQDPGLGLRLIYFSYDVKMKEKGDIPEGYSVSREKKERFSLILESASTNQTSMYLCASSSPSYEQYFGPGTRLTVT.

This clone was detected only once. The chain uses TRBV13 and TRBJ1-3; TRBD1 aligns across 8 bases. CDR1 PRHDT and CDR2 FYEKMQ come from the germline V gene (reference sequence). This CDR3 contains 17 residues. Trimming cost V 2 bases and J 0 bases; bases outside gene matches: 6. The CDR3 sequence is CASSLRQGAISGNTIYF. For the CDR3, the DNA is TGTGCCAGCAGCTTACGCCAGGGGGCAATCTCTGGAAACACCATATATTTT.

The genes are TRBV28 and TRBJ1-4; weak D call: TRBD1 (6 bases). CDR1 is MDHEN, CDR2 SYDVKM, per germline. This CDR3 comprises 16 residues. The V end was cut by 6 bases, the J end by 8 bases, with 22 bases between. CDR3 sequence reads: CASRESQGFAYEKLFF. The CDR3 nucleotides are TGTGCCAGCAGGGAGAGCCAGGGGTTCGCCTACGAAAAACTGTTTTTT.

The chain recombines TRBV11-3 with TRBJ1-4; tentative D call: TRBD1 (6 bases). The CDR3 loop spans 15 amino acids. The V end was cut by 5 bases, the J end by 8 bases, with 18 bases between. Germline CDR1 is SGHNT and CDR2 is YENEEA. Written as DNA, the CDR3 is TGTGCCAGCAGCAAGCCCACAGGGAGGCAAGAAAAACTGTTTTTT. This gives the protein CASSKPTGRQEKLFF. Full variable domain (outside the CDR3, taken from reference TRBV11-3 and TRBJ1-4): EAGVVQSPRYKIIEKKQPVAFWCNPISGHNTLYWYLQNLGQGPELLIRYENEEAVDDSQLPKDRFSAERLKGVDSTLKIQPAELGDSAVYLCASSKPTGRQEKLFFGSGTQLSVL.

The chain has TRBV4-2 and TRBJ2-7; TRBD2 is a possible D gene (5 bases). This CDR3 spans 14 amino acids. V lost 1 base and J lost 2, with 9 bases in between. CDR1 and CDR2 (germline): LGHNA, YNFKEQ. As DNA, the CDR3 is TGTGCCAGCAGCCAAGCCCGGGGAGCCTACGAGCAGTACTTC. Protein sequence: CASSQARGAYEQYF.

The chain has TRBV6-5 and TRBJ1-5; a weak D match, TRBD1 (5 bases). Germline-derived CDR1 and CDR2 are MNHEY and SVGAGI. Trimming took 6 bases from V and 5 from J, leaving 17 bases between them. There are 15 residues in the CDR3. DNA for the CDR3: TGTGCCAGCAGCCTGACTGGCGGGGGAGATCAGCCCCAGCATTTT. It yields the protein CASSLTGGGDQPQHF.

The chain has TRBV11-2 and TRBJ2-7; D call uncertain. The CDR3 totals 14 residues. Per germline, CDR1 SGHAT and CDR2 FQNNGV. Between the trimmed V and J ends, which lost 0 bases and 1 base, there was a span of 7 bases. The CDR3 spells CASSLDVRSYEQYF. For the CDR3, the DNA is TGTGCCAGCAGCTTAGATGTCAGGTCCTACGAGCAGTACTTC.

The chain joins TRBV5-1 to TRBJ1-1; D might be TRBD1 (6 bases). Per the germline V gene, CDR1 is SGHRS and CDR2 is YFSETQ. V shed 0 bases and J shed 2 bases, with 11 bases lying between them. The CDR3 covers 15 residues. The CDR3 bases are TGCGCCAGCAGCTTGGTCCCAGGGGACAACACTGAAGCTTTCTTT. Its translation: CASSLVPGDNTEAFF.

As regards this clone: Other DNA sequences within the sample encode an identical CDR3. The chain links TRBV19 to TRBJ2-7; no clear D gene. CDR3 length: 14 residues. Trimming took off 3 bases at V and 0 bases at J, with 9 bases between the two ends. Per the germline V gene, CDR1 is LNHDA and CDR2 is SQIVND (reference sequence). The CDR3 DNA is TGTGCCAGTAGTATTGGCAGCCTCTCCTACGAGCAGTACTTC. Translation: CASSIGSLSYEQYF.

This chain joins TRBV27 and TRBJ2-1; D might be TRBD1 (5 bases). The germline V gene has CDR1 MNHEY and CDR2 SMNVEV (reference sequence). CDR3 size: 15 residues. V was trimmed by 6 bases and J by 4 bases, leaving 16 bases between them. The CDR3: CASSRLQGGYNEQFF. In nucleotides, the CDR3 is TGTGCCAGCAGCCGGCTCCAGGGCGGATACAATGAGCAGTTCTTC.

The V call is TRBV5-8, the J call TRBJ1-1; no clear D gene. The germline gives CDR1 SGHTS, CDR2 YDEGEE. Trimming shortened V by 0 bases and J by 1 base, and 4 bases separated the two germline ends. This CDR3 is 13 amino acids long. The CDR3: CASSLVRNTEAFF. For the CDR3, the DNA is TGTGCCAGCAGCTTGGTTCGGAACACTGAAGCTTTCTTT.

V is TRBV10-3 and J is TRBJ2-5; 7 bases map to TRBD1. The germline CDR1 and CDR2 sequences are ENHRY and SYGVKD. The CDR3 loop spans 16 amino acids. V lost 2 bases, J lost 9 bases, and 15 bases stayed unmatched. The CDR3 DNA reads TGTGCCATCAGTGAGCCTGACAGGGCTAACCCGGCTTCCCAGTACTTC. Residues: CAISEPDRANPASQYF.

J is TRBJ1-1 and V is TRBV5-6; D ambiguous. The germline CDR1 and CDR2 sequences are SGHDT and YYEEEE. The CDR3 length is 14 residues. Trimming pared 6 bases from V and 3 bases from J, leaving 15 bases between. The CDR3 sequence is CASNNQQRDTEAFF. In DNA form, the CDR3 reads TGTGCCAGCAACAACCAACAGAGGGACACTGAAGCTTTCTTT. The full variable domain, with the rest looked up from reference TRBV5-6 and TRBJ1-1, is DAGVTQSPTHLIKTRGQQVTLRCSPKSGHDTVSWYQQALGQGPQFIFQYYEEEERQRGNFPDRFSGHQFPNYSSELNVNALLLGDSALYLCASNNQQRDTEAFFGQGTRLTVV.